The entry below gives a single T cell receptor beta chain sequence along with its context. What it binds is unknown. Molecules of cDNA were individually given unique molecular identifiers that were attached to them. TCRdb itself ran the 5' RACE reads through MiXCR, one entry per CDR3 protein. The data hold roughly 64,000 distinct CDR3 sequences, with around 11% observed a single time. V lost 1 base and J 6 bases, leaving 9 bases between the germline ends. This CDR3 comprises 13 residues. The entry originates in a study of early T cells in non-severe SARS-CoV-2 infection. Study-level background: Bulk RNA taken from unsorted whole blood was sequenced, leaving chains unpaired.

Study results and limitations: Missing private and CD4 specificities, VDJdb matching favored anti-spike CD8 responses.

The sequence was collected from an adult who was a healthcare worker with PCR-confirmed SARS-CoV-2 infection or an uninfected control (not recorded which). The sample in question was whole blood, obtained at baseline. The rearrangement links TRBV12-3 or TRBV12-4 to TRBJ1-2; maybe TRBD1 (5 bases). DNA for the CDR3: TGTGCCAGCAGTTTAGGGGGCGCGAATGGCTACACCTTC. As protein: CASSLGGANGYTF.